The 5 T cell receptor beta chains given below trace back to one sample, sequenced in a study of T cells expressing NK-cell markers. TCRdb reprocessed the 5' RACE reads, with one entry per CDR3 protein and no DNA. In all, the sample yields more than 250,000 distinct CDR3 sequences. Material for sequencing was blood T cells: a sorted CD56 or NKG2C T cell subset, CD4+ or CD8+ T cells, or bulk PBMC T cells (not recorded which). The receptors stem from a man aged 18 to 30 in good health.

The CDR3: CASTPRWYGNTIYF. This rearrangement joins TRBV19 to TRBJ1-3. The CDR3 covers 14 residues. CDR1 LNHDA and CDR2 SQIVND come from the germline V gene (reference sequence). Full variable domain (rest looked up from reference TRBV19 and TRBJ1-3): DGGITQSPKYLFRKEGQNVTLSCEQNLNHDAMYWYRQDPGQGLRLIYYSQIVNDFQKGDIAEGYSVSREKKESFPLTVTSAQKNPTAFYLCASTPRWYGNTIYFGEGSWLTVV.

V gene TRBV30 combines with J gene TRBJ2-2. In germline, CDR1 is GTSNPN, CDR2 SVGIG (reference sequence). There are 12 residues in the CDR3. The CDR3 region is CAYTTNTGELFF. The full variable domain, with the rest looked up from reference TRBV30 and TRBJ2-2, is SQTIHQWPATLVQPVGSPLSLECTVEGTSNPNLYWYRQAAGRGLQLLFYSVGIGQISSEVPQNLSASRPQDRQFILSSKKLLLSDSGFYLCAYTTNTGELFFGEGSRLTVL.

CDR3 sequence reads: CASRGTGESSGANVLTF. The chain links TRBV11-1 to TRBJ2-6; TCRdb proposes TRBD1, but this gene call is untestable without DNA. Germline CDR1 and CDR2: SGHAT and FQDESV (reference sequence). This CDR3 comprises 17 residues.

J is TRBJ2-7 and V is TRBV12-3 or TRBV12-4; TCRdb names TRBD1, which stays unverified in the absence of DNA. The CDR3 is made up of 14 amino acids. The CDR3 sequence: CASSLPGTVYEQYF.

CDR3 sequence reads: CASSLGGATYNEQFF. The genes are TRBV12-3 or TRBV12-4 and TRBJ2-1. There are 15 residues in the CDR3.